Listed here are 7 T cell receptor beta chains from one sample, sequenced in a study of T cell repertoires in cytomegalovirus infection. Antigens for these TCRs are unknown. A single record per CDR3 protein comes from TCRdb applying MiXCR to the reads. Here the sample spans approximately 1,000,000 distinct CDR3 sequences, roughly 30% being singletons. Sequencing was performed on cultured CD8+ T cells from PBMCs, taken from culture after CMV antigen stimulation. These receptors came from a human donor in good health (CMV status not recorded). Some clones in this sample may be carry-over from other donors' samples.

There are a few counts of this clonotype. The CDR3 bases are TGTGCCAGCAGGGTGGGTGGGGCCTACGAGCAGTACTTC. Translating it yields CASRVGGAYEQYF. The chain links TRBV12-3 or TRBV12-4 to TRBJ2-7; D not certain. Trimming removed 6 bases from V and 2 bases from J, with 11 bases in between. This CDR3 is built from 13 residues.

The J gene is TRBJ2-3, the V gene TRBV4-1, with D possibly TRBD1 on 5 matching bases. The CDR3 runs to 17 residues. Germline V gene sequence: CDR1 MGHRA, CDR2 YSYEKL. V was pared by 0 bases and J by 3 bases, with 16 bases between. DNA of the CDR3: TGCGCCAGCAGCCAAGAGTCCGTAGGGGTGGTAACAGATACGCAGTATTTT. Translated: CASSQESVGVVTDTQYF.

CDR3 DNA sequence: TGTGCCAGTCACGGGGGGGGTTCCGAGCAGTACGTC. This encodes CASHGGGSEQYV. This chain uses TRBV19 with TRBJ2-7, with 8 positions matching TRBD2. The germline CDR1 and CDR2 sequences are LNHDA and SQIVND (reference sequence). The ends lost 8 bases at V and 6 bases at J; junction bases unmatched: 6. The CDR3 is 12 amino acids.

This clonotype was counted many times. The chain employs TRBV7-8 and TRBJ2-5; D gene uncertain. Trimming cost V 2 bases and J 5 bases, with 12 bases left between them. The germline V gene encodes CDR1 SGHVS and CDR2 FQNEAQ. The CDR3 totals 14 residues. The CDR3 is CASSLYGLGETQYF. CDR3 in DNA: TGTGCCAGCAGCTTATACGGATTGGGGGAGACCCAGTACTTC.

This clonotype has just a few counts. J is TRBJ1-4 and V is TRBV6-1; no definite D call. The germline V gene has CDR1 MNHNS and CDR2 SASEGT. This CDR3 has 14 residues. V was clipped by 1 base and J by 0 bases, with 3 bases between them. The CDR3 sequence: CASSEGSTNEKLFF. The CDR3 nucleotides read TGTGCCAGCAGTGAAGGGTCAACTAATGAAAAACTGTTTTTT.

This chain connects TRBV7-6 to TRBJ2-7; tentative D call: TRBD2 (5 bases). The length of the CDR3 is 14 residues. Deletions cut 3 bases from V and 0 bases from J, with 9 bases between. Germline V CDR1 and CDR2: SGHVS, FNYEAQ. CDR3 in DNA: TGTGCCAGCAGCTTGAGTGGGAGCTCCTACGAGCAGTACGTC. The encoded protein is CASSLSGSSYEQYV.

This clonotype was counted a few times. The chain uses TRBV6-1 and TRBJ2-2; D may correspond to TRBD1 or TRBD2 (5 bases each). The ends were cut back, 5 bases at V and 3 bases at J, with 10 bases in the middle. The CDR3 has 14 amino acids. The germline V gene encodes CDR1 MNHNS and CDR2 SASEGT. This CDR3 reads CASSSGTYTGELFF. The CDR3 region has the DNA TGTGCCAGCAGTTCCGGGACCTACACCGGGGAGCTGTTTTTT.